The clone carrying this T cell receptor (beta chain) was observed a handful of times. The CDR3 runs to 14 residues. Looked up from germline, CDR1 is WNHNN and CDR2 is SYGVQD (reference sequence). V was cut by 2 bases and J by 5 bases, with 10 bases left in between. This sample was included in a study of T cell changes during pregnancy in multiple sclerosis. The method was immunoSEQ multiplex PCR; TCRdb's version includes in-frame clones alone and lacks a portion of them. This sample has more than 95,000 clones; 90% to 95% occur once, and the top ten carry 0.99%. The J gene is TRBJ1-5, the V gene TRBV10-1, with a weak D call TRBD1 (6 bases). The receptor comes from a female donor with multiple sclerosis, enrolled in a pregnancy study. The sequences come from peripheral blood, collected after pregnancy. The CDR3 region has the DNA TGCGCCAGCAGTGAGGGGGGCAGGGATCAGCCCCAGCATTTT. Its translation is CASSEGGRDQPQHF.